This TCR beta chain was obtained from a study of cytomegalovirus exposure and HLA in healthy donors. General study points: The study listed under 200 cytomegalovirus-associated TCR beta chains.

A multiplex PCR was run with 60 Vbeta primers and 13 Jbeta primers. TCRdb's copy holds only in-frame clones and misses some; the assay was immunoSEQ multiplex PCR. Here the sample spans 90,000 to 150,000 clones, 75% to 85% being singletons. About this clone: Its specificity is not known. The junction shows a germline mismatch at one end, possibly a read error.

The CDR3 extends over 15 amino acids. CDR1 and CDR2 (germline): SGHVS, FNYEAQ. Sequencing input: PBMCs. This chain links TRBV7-6 with TRBJ2-3; TRBD2 matches 7 bases. This clonotype was sampled from a man aged 35-49 years in good health and CMV-seronegative. The CDR3 DNA sequence: TGTGCCAGCAGCTCCCTAGCGGTCGTAACAGGTACGCAGTATTTT. Amino acid sequence: CASSSLAVVTGTQYF.